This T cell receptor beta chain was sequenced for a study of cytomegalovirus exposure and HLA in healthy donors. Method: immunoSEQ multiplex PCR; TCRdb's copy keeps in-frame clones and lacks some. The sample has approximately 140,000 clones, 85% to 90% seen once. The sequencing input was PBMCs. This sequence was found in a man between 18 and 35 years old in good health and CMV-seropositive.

In DNA form, the CDR3 reads TGTGCCAGCAGTGAATCGGCCAGGGGGGCCGGGGAGCTGTTTTTT. Its translation: CASSESARGAGELFF. This chain links TRBV25-1 with TRBJ2-2; D possibly corresponds to TRBD1 (7 bases). The germline gives CDR1 MGHDK, CDR2 SYGVNS. Between the trimmed V and J ends, which lost 1 base and 6 bases, there was a span of 12 bases. The CDR3 totals 15 residues.